The clone carrying this T cell receptor beta chain was detected only once. V lost 0 bases and J lost 6, with 11 bases in between. CDR3 length equals 14 residues. The V gene's germline CDR1 is LGHNA and CDR2 YNFKEQ. These data are taken from a study of blood T cell repertoires in COVID-19. Study background: Samples of COVID-19 (acute and convalescent) were obtained from the United States, Italy and Spain.

This table comes from immunoSEQ multiplex PCR, and its TCRdb copy is limited to in-frame clones, with some not included. This sample yields around 370,000 clones, of which around nine tenths are seen a single time; about 1.2% belongs to the top ten. Material for sequencing was PBMCs or T cells enriched from blood (not recorded which). The V and J genes are TRBV4-2 and TRBJ1-2, with D possibly being TRBD1 (5 bases). The sequence was collected from a woman younger than 30 who had recovered from COVID-19. This chain's CDR3 is CASSQEGRVDGYTF. The CDR3 coding sequence is TGTGCCAGCAGCCAAGAGGGCAGGGTTGATGGCTACACCTTC.